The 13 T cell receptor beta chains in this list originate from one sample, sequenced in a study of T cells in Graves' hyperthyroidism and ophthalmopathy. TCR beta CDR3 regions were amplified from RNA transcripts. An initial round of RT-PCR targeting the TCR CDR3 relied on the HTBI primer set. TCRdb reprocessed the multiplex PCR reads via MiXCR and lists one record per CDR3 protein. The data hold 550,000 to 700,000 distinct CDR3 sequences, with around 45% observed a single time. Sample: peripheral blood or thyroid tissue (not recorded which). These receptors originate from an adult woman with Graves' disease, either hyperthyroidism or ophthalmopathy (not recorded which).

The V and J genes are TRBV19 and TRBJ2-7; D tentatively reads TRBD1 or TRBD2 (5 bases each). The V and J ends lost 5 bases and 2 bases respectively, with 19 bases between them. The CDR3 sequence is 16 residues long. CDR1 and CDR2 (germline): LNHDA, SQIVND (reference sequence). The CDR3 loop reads CASSDYGSGTPYEQYF. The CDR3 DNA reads TGTGCCAGTAGTGACTACGGTTCAGGGACCCCCTACGAGCAGTACTTC.

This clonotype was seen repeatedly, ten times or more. CDR3 amino acids: CASSFLAEVNTGELFF. The CDR3 DNA is TGTGCCAGCAGCTTCCTAGCGGAGGTGAACACCGGGGAGCTGTTTTTT. The chain is built from TRBV7-2 and TRBJ2-2; 7 bases match TRBD2. CDR3 length: 16 amino acids. The germline V gene encodes CDR1 SGHTA and CDR2 FQGNSA. J was trimmed by 1 base and V by 3 bases; bases with no gene match: 5.

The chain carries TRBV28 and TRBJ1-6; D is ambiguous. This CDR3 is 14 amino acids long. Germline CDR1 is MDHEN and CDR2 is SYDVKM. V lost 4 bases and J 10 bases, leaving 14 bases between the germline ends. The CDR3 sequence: CASSSTRKGSPLHF. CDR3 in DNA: TGTGCCAGCAGTTCCACCCGAAAGGGCTCACCCCTCCACTTT.

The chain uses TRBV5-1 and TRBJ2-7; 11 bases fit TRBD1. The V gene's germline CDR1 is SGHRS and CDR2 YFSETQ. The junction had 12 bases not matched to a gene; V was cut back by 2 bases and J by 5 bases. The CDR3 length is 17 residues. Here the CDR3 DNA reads TGCGCCAGCAGCTTTGGACCCCTGGACAGGGGGCACGACGAGCAGTACTTC. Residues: CASSFGPLDRGHDEQYF.

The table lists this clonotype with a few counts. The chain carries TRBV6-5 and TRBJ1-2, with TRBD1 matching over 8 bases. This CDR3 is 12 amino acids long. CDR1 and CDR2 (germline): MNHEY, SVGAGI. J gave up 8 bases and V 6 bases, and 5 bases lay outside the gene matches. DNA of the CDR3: TGTGCCAGCAGCTACGGACAGGGCGGCTACACCTTC. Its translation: CASSYGQGGYTF.

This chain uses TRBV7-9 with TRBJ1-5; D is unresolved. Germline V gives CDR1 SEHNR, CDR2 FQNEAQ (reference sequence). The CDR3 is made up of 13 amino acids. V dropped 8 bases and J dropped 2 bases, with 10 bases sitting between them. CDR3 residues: CASGLDGNQPQHF. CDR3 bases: TGTGCCAGCGGCCTAGATGGCAATCAGCCCCAGCATTTT.

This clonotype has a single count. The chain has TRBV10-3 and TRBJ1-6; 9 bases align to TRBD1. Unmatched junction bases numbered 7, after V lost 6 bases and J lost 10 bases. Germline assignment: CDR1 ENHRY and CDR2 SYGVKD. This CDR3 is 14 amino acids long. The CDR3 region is CAISSDRGLSPLHF. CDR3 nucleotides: TGTGCCATCAGCTCCGACAGGGGGTTATCACCCCTCCACTTT.

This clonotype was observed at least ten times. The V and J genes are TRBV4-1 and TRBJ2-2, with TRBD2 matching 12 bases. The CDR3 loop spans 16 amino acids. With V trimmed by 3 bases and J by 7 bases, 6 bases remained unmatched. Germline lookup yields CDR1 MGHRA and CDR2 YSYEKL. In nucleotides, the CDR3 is TGCGCCAGCAGCCAGCTAGCGGGAGGGCCATTCGGGGAGCTGTTTTTT. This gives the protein CASSQLAGGPFGELFF.

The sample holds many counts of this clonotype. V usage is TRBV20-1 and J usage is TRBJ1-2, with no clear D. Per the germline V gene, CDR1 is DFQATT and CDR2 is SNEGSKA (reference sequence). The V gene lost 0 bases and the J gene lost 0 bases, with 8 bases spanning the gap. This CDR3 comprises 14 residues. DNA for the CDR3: TGCAGTGCTAGAGACGACGGAGCTAACTATGGCTACACCTTC. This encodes CSARDDGANYGYTF.

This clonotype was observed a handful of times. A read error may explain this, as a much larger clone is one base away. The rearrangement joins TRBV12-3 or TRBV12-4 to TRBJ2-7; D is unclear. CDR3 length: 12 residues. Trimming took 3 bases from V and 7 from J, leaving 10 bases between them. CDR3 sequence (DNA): TGTGCCAGCAGTTTTGTAGGGAAGGAGCAGTACTTC. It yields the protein CASSFVGKEQYF.

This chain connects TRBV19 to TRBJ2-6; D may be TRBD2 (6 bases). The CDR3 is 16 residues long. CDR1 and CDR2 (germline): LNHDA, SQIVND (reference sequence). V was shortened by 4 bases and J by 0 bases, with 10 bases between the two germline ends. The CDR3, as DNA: TGTGCCAGTAGTAACGCGGGGTACTCTGGGGCCAACGTCCTGACTTTC. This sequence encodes CASSNAGYSGANVLTF.

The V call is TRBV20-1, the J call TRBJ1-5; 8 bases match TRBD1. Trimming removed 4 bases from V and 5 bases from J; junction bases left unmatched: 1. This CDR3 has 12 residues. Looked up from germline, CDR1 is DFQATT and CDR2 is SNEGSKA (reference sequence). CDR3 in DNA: TGCAGTGCTAAGACAGGGGATCAGCCCCAGCATTTT. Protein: CSAKTGDQPQHF.

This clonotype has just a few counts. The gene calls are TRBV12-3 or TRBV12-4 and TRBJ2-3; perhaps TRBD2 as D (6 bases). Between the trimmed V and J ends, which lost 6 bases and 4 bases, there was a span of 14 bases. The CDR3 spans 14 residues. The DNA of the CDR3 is TGTGCCAGCAGACCTTTTCGGGAGTCAGATACGCAGTATTTT. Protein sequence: CASRPFRESDTQYF.